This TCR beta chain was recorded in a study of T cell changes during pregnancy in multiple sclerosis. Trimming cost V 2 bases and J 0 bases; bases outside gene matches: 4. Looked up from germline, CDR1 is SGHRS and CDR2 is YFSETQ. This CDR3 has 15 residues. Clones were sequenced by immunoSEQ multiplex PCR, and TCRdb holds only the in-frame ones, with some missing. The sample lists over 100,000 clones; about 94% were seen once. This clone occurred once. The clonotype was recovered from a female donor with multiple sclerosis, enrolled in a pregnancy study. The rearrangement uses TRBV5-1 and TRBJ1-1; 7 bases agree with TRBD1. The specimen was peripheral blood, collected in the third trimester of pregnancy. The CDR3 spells CASSFAGGMNTEAFF. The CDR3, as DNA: TGCGCCAGCAGCTTCGCAGGGGGTATGAACACTGAAGCTTTCTTT. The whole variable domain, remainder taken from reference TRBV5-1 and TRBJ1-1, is KAGVTQTPRYLIKTRGQQVTLSCSPISGHRSVSWYQQTPGQGLQFLFEYFSETQRNKGNFPGRFSGRQFSNSRSEMNVSTLELGDSALYLCASSFAGGMNTEAFFGQGTRLTVV.